The clone carrying this TCR beta chain was picked up a small number of times. This specimen comes from a study of response to subunit inactivated influenza vaccine. MiXCR, applied by TCRdb to the RT-PCR reads, yields one record per CDR3 protein. Here the sample spans approximately 520,000 distinct CDR3 sequences, less than 30% being singletons. This CDR3 has 14 amino acids. Trimming removed 3 bases at V and 5 bases at J, with 13 bases between. Germline CDR1 reads SGHRS; CDR2 reads YFSETQ. The clonotype originates from a man aged 45-65 years who received an inactivated influenza vaccine. The source material was CD4+ T cells sorted from PBMCs, sampled 4 to 6 days after vaccination. The chain couples TRBV5-1 to TRBJ2-3; TRBD1 is a possible D gene (6 bases). The CDR3 nucleotides are TGCGCCAGCAGCTCCGACAGGCTTGGAGATACGCAGTATTTT. This gives the protein CASSSDRLGDTQYF.